One sample yielded the 28 T cell receptor beta chains listed below, sequenced in a study of blood T cells in healthy people across ages. Sample-barcoded 5' priming and a J-beta primer mix drove a second PCR of about 6 to 11 cycles. TCRdb re-derived calls from the 5' RACE reads in MiXCR, one entry per CDR3 protein. The sample records about 1.7 million distinct CDR3 sequences, roughly 28% being singletons. What was sequenced was blood. The receptors originated from a woman in her 30s in good health.

This clonotype showed up just a few times. The genes are TRBV7-9 and TRBJ2-5; D is possibly TRBD1 (6 bases). V gave up 6 bases and J gave up 4 bases, with 15 bases separating them. This CDR3 has 14 residues. Germline V gene lookup returns CDR1 SEHNR and CDR2 FQNEAQ (reference sequence). The CDR3 sequence is CASSQTRGGETQYF. CDR3 DNA sequence: TGTGCCAGCAGTCAAACCAGGGGTGGAGAGACCCAGTACTTC. The full variable domain, completed using reference TRBV7-9 and TRBJ2-5, is DTGVSQNPRHKITKRGQNVTFRCDPISEHNRLYWYRQTLGQGPEFLTYFQNEAQLEKSRLLSDRFSAERPKGSFSTLEIQRTEQGDSAMYLCASSQTRGGETQYFGPGTRLLVL.

The V and J genes are TRBV11-2 and TRBJ2-6; D may correspond to TRBD1 or TRBD2 (5 bases each). Germline CDR1 reads SGHAT; CDR2 reads FQNNGV. V lost 4 bases, J lost 0 bases, and 25 bases lay in between. The CDR3 consists of 21 residues. Here the CDR3 DNA reads TGTGCCAGCAGCTACTCAGACCCGCCCGGGACCGCAACCTCTGGGGCCAACGTCCTGACTTTC. It yields the protein CASSYSDPPGTATSGANVLTF. The full variable domain, with the rest looked up from reference TRBV11-2 and TRBJ2-6, is EAGVAQSPRYKIIEKRQSVAFWCNPISGHATLYWYQQILGQGPKLLIQFQNNGVVDDSQLPKDRFSAERLKGVDSTLKIQPAKLEDSAVYLCASSYSDPPGTATSGANVLTFGAGSRLTVL.

This clonotype was observed a handful of times. A junction boundary mismatches the germline segment, possibly from a read error. The chain joins TRBV29-1 to TRBJ2-3, with D tentatively TRBD1 or TRBD2 (5 bases each). From germline, CDR1 is SQVTM and CDR2 ANQGSEA. The CDR3 has 15 amino acids. The CDR3 DNA is TGCAGCGTTGTGAGGGGCAAGGGCTTCACAGATACGCGGTATTTT. Translated: CSVVRGKGFTDTRYF.

This clonotype came up many times. The rearrangement uses TRBV10-1 and TRBJ2-5; TRBD2 is a possible D gene (6 bases). From germline, CDR1 is WNHNN and CDR2 SYGVQD (reference sequence). V dropped 3 bases and J dropped 5 bases, with 13 bases sitting between them. The CDR3 length is 14 residues. CDR3 region: CASSDGGSKETQYF. The CDR3 DNA sequence: TGCGCCAGCAGTGATGGGGGGTCGAAGGAGACCCAGTACTTC.

In this sample, this clonotype turned up a few times. The chain uses TRBV18 and TRBJ2-1; 10 nucleotides agree with TRBD2. The V gene end was trimmed by 3 bases and the J gene end by 8 bases; junction bases not matched to a gene: 4. The length of the CDR3 is 14 residues. Germline loops: CDR1 KGHSH, CDR2 LQKENI. This CDR3 is CASSPGTSEHEQFF. The CDR3 DNA reads as TGTGCCAGCTCACCCGGGACTAGCGAGCATGAGCAGTTCTTC.

This clonotype was counted ten times or more. The chain joins TRBV7-3 to TRBJ2-3; a weak D match, TRBD2 (6 bases). Germline CDR1 is SGHTA and CDR2 is FQGTGA. CDR3 length equals 16 residues. Trimming left V 3 bases short and J 2 bases short, with 15 bases between. CDR3 sequence reads: CASSFDGGYFTDTQYF. The DNA of the CDR3 is TGTGCCAGCAGCTTTGATGGGGGGTACTTCACAGATACGCAGTATTTT.

The rearrangement joins TRBV3-1 to TRBJ2-5; 11 bases match TRBD2. Germline V lookup: CDR1 LGHDT, CDR2 YNNKEL (reference sequence). V was pared by 4 bases and J by 11 bases, with 12 bases of the junction left unmatched. This CDR3 is 15 amino acids long. CDR3 amino acids: CASSPTSGVYNEQYF. CDR3 coding DNA: TGTGCCAGCAGCCCGACTAGCGGGGTATACAATGAGCAGTACTTC.

V gene TRBV3-1 combines with J gene TRBJ2-3; TRBD2 matches at 8 bases. The trim removed 4 bases at V and 2 bases at J, leaving 8 bases unmatched. The germline V gene encodes CDR1 LGHDT and CDR2 YNNKEL (reference sequence). There are 16 residues in the CDR3. CDR3 DNA: TGTGCCAGCAGCCCGGTCGCGGGGGGAACCACAGATACGCAGTATTTT. As protein: CASSPVAGGTTDTQYF.

Details on this clonotype: A much larger clone lies one base from this, so it may be a read error. This rearrangement joins TRBV7-2 to TRBJ2-1; a weak D match, TRBD2 (5 bases). The CDR3 has 11 residues. Germline V gene sequence: CDR1 SGHTA, CDR2 FQGNSA. Here the CDR3 reads CASRPTNGQFF. CDR3 in DNA: TGTGCCAGCAGACCGACTAATGGGCAGTTCTTC.

The chain combines TRBV2 with TRBJ2-3; D may be TRBD2 (5 bases). This CDR3 is 15 amino acids long. Trimming took off 2 bases at V and 8 bases at J, with 17 bases between the two ends. Looked up from germline, CDR1 is SNHLY and CDR2 is FYNNEI. The CDR3 loop reads CASSENRDTEGTQYF. CDR3 in DNA: TGTGCCAGCAGTGAAAACCGAGACACCGAGGGTACGCAGTATTTT.

As regards this clonotype: The junction and the germline gene differ at one end; a read error may be behind it. The chain is built from TRBV6-6 and TRBJ1-4; D gene ambiguous. CDR1 is MNHNY and CDR2 is SVGAGI in the germline V gene (reference sequence). The CDR3 spans 17 residues. For the CDR3, the DNA is TGTGCCGGCAGTTACTCGTATGAGGGAGCAACTAATGAAAAACTGTTTTTT. Residues: CAGSYSYEGATNEKLFF.

In its sample, this clonotype was seen a few times. The V call is TRBV24-1, the J call TRBJ2-5; 8 bases align to TRBD1. Germline values: CDR1 KGHDR, CDR2 SFDVKD. V lost 5 bases, J lost 5 bases, and 9 bases stayed unmatched. This CDR3 has 15 amino acids. CDR3 DNA sequence: TGTGCCACCAGTGGCCACGGACAGGGTGGGGAGACCCAGTACTTC. Translating gives CATSGHGQGGETQYF.

The chain uses TRBV7-8 and TRBJ1-1; the D is unclear. This CDR3 spans 15 amino acids. The germline CDR1 and CDR2 sequences are SGHVS and FQNEAQ. Trimming shortened V by 0 bases and J by 6 bases, and 14 bases separated the two germline ends. The CDR3 reads CASSLARTPTAEAFF. CDR3 nucleotide sequence: TGTGCCAGCAGCTTAGCGAGGACCCCTACCGCTGAAGCTTTCTTT.

Concerning this clonotype itself: One junction end does not reproduce the germline sequence, and a read error may be involved. CDR3 nucleotide sequence: TGTGCCGGCAGCGGGGGAGGTCTCTATGGCTACACCTTC. This sequence encodes CAGSGGGLYGYTF. The V and J genes are TRBV9 and TRBJ1-2; D might be TRBD1 (5 bases). The CDR3 contains 13 residues. CDR1 and CDR2 from the germline V gene are SGDLS and YYNGEE.

The rearrangement joins TRBV4-1 to TRBJ2-1, with D unresolved. CDR1 is MGHRA, CDR2 YSYEKL, per germline. This CDR3 contains 16 residues. Trimming left V 4 bases short and J 0 bases short, with 13 bases between. The CDR3 here is CASSLGTPTSYNEQFF. The CDR3 nucleotides read TGCGCCAGCAGCCTAGGTACACCGACCTCCTACAATGAGCAGTTCTTC.

The chain is built from TRBV4-1 and TRBJ2-1, with 7 bases fitting TRBD1. The CDR3 runs 15 residues. Germline CDR1 reads MGHRA; CDR2 reads YSYEKL. V lost 3 bases, J lost 10 bases, and 12 bases stayed unmatched. The CDR3 sequence: CASSQAEGQSYEQFF. The CDR3 DNA sequence: TGCGCCAGCAGCCAGGCTGAGGGACAGTCCTACGAGCAGTTCTTC.

V is TRBV5-1 and J is TRBJ2-1; 14 bases are shared with TRBD2. Germline V gene sequence: CDR1 SGHRS, CDR2 YFSETQ. Trimming removed 1 base from V and 8 bases from J; junction bases left unmatched: 2. The CDR3 totals 15 residues. CDR3 in amino acids: CASSLTTSGGDEQFF. For the CDR3, the DNA is TGCGCCAGCAGCTTGACGACTAGCGGGGGGGATGAGCAGTTCTTC.

This clonotype was seen a single time. V usage is TRBV24-1 and J usage is TRBJ2-5, with D possibly being TRBD1 (5 bases). The germline gives CDR1 KGHDR, CDR2 SFDVKD. V was trimmed by 5 bases and J by 1 base, leaving 13 bases between them. This CDR3 is built from 15 residues. CDR3 coding DNA: TGTGCCACCAGTGCCATGCGGCAGGGCCAAGAGACCCAGTACTTC. Protein sequence: CATSAMRQGQETQYF.

This clonotype was seen only a few times. The rearrangement links TRBV2 to TRBJ2-1; 10 bases match TRBD2. Germline V gene data show CDR1 as SNHLY and CDR2 as FYNNEI. This CDR3 is 18 amino acids long. The J segment lost 6 bases and the V segment lost 6 bases, leaving 17 bases of the junction unmatched. The CDR3 bases are TGTGCCAGCAGCCTAAGGAGGTCTAGCGGGGGTTCTTTCAATGAGCAGTTCTTC. It specifies CASSLRRSSGGSFNEQFF.

This clonotype showed up just a few times. One end of the junction does not line up with germline, which may come from a read error. This chain links TRBV28 with TRBJ1-1; the D gene is possibly TRBD1 (5 bases). Germline-derived CDR1 and CDR2 are MDHEN and SYDVKM. This CDR3 comprises 12 residues. The CDR3 nucleotides are TGTGCCAGCCGTTTGGGGGAGACTGAAGCTTTCTTT. It translates to CASRLGETEAFF.

This rearrangement joins TRBV7-9 to TRBJ2-5; D might be TRBD1 or TRBD2, each matching 6 bases. V shed 6 bases and J shed 0 bases, with 17 bases lying between them. The CDR3 has 16 residues. In germline, CDR1 is SEHNR, CDR2 FQNEAQ (reference sequence). The CDR3 loop is CASSFGGTRNQETQYF. For the CDR3, the DNA is TGTGCCAGCAGTTTTGGCGGGACACGGAACCAAGAGACCCAGTACTTC.

This clonotype occurred many times. The chain employs TRBV7-9 and TRBJ2-6, with D perhaps matching TRBD1 or TRBD2 (6 bases each). V shed 8 bases and J shed 2 bases, with 16 bases lying between them. Germline loops: CDR1 SEHNR, CDR2 FQNEAQ (reference sequence). This CDR3 has 16 amino acids. The CDR3 spells CASPGAGGTGANVLTF. In DNA, the CDR3 is TGTGCCAGCCCGGGGGCCGGTGGGACTGGGGCCAACGTCCTGACTTTC.

The V call is TRBV7-2, the J call TRBJ2-7; 10 bases are a match to TRBD2. This CDR3 region has 13 residues. The germline V gene has CDR1 SGHTA and CDR2 FQGNSA. J lost 12 bases, V lost 1 base, and 6 bases had no gene match. The CDR3 loop is CASSLGSSGRLYF. DNA of the CDR3: TGTGCCAGCAGCTTAGGGTCTAGCGGGAGACTGTACTTC. Full variable domain (outside the CDR3, taken from reference TRBV7-2 and TRBJ2-7): GAGVSQSPSNKVTEKGKDVELRCDPISGHTALYWYRQSLGQGLEFLIYFQGNSAPDKSGLPSDRFSAERTGGSVSTLTIQRTQQEDSAVYLCASSLGSSGRLYFGPGTRLTVT.

This clonotype was observed at least ten times. This chain joins TRBV29-1 and TRBJ2-1; 10 bases map to TRBD2. J gave up 9 bases and V 5 bases, and 7 bases lay outside the gene matches. There are 13 residues in the CDR3. Germline values: CDR1 SQVTM, CDR2 ANQGSEA. DNA for the CDR3: TGCAGCGTTTCTGCTAGCGGGAGTTCTGAGCAGTTCTTC. The encoded protein is CSVSASGSSEQFF.

This clonotype was detected a few times. V and J are TRBV20-1 and TRBJ1-2; no clear D. The CDR3 contains 14 residues. Germline V gives CDR1 DFQATT, CDR2 SNEGSKA (reference sequence). Trimming pared 3 bases from V and 8 bases from J, leaving 19 bases between. The CDR3 loop is CSARGLFEPYGYTF. CDR3 DNA sequence: TGCAGTGCTAGGGGTCTATTCGAGCCGTACGGCTACACCTTC.

The DNA of the CDR3 is TGCGCCAGCAGCCCGGGGGAGCGGTTTCCGGGGCAAGAGACCCAGTACTTC. Protein sequence: CASSPGERFPGQETQYF. J is TRBJ2-5 and V is TRBV5-1; TRBD2 might be the D (6 bases). This CDR3 is 17 amino acids long. Trimming stripped 4 bases from V and 2 bases from J, with 21 bases between. From germline, CDR1 is SGHRS and CDR2 YFSETQ.

In this sample, this clonotype turned up many times. The chain uses TRBV7-2 and TRBJ2-4; unclear D gene. CDR3 size: 15 residues. V lost 7 bases to trimming and J lost 4 bases, with 17 bases between them. From germline, CDR1 is SGHTA and CDR2 FQGNSA. This CDR3 is CASIPAATNKNIQYF. The CDR3 bases are TGTGCCAGCATCCCAGCCGCCACAAATAAAAACATTCAGTACTTC.

The V call is TRBV5-1, the J call TRBJ2-5, with 7 bases fitting TRBD1. J lost 11 bases, V lost 5 bases, and 18 bases had no gene match. Germline CDR1 is SGHRS and CDR2 is YFSETQ. This CDR3 has 15 amino acids. The CDR3 DNA follows: TGCGCCAGCAGTCGAGGGACAGAAAGCCGGCAGGAGCAGTACTTC. Its protein product is CASSRGTESRQEQYF.